Listed below are T cell receptor beta chains from one sample, sequenced in a study of long-term antiretroviral therapy in people with HIV. This table comes from immunoSEQ multiplex PCR, and its TCRdb copy is limited to in-frame clones, with some not included. The sample has 20,000 to 25,000 clones; around 76% are singletons. The specimen was unsorted PBMCs, collected 0.5 years after starting antiretroviral therapy. The receptors derive from a woman in her 40s with HIV. The CDR3 runs from the conserved cysteine through the conserved F or W.

>TRBV6-5
CASSYTDRDGYTF
>TRBV7-9
CASRYGTGGYSGANVLTF
>TRBV28
CASQGGAYGNQPQHF
>TRBV6-5
CASSPSGGSWPQHF
>TRBV20-1
CSAGLGTEAFF
>TRBV4-3
CASSQFRGNEQFF
>TRBV5-1
CASSLDLAGPFTDTQYF
>TRBV15
CATSATGHGETQYF
>TRBV5-8
CASSSLFRDRGYTF
>TRBV10-3
CAIRQGTDAGELFF
>TRBV7-9
CASSHDRVITDTQYF
>TRBV10-3
CAIGKWTGVISYEQYF
>TRBV27
CASSRGPYNEQFF
>TRBV4-2
CASSQQPSGGAYNEQFF
>TRBV2
CASSLNRGETQYF
>TRBV5-6
CASSPSENPYEQYF
>TRBV6-6
CASSYSGFAYEQYF
>TRBV5-1
CASSLGQGPPNEQFF
>TRBV29-1
CSFTGQLNTEAFF
>TRBV7-9
CASSRGAGETQYF
>TRBV7-6
CASSPGIPYNSPLHF
>TRBV2
CASRWGARVTDTQYF
>TRBV5-1
CASSPWTVVQETQYF
>TRBV15
CATSRDGAREAGGNTGELFF
>TRBV7-8
CASSLAGSNYGYTF
>TRBV10-3
CAISELLETQYF
>TRBV28
CASSPGLANTGELFF
>TRBV2
CASSFGGGQETQYF
>TRBV14
CASSQDIRGNEYF
>TRBV28
CAIGNTEAFF
>TRBV6-5
CASSSWDRYSGNTIYF
>TRBV28
CASSLGPSEQYF
>TRBV6-6
CASSQDGSYQPQHF
>TRBV14
CASSLSPRTEAFF
>TRBV5-3
CARRLGQVSSGANVLTF
>TRBV5-6
CASSLPPGRDTGELFF
>TRBV5-4
CASSLAQGPYEQYF
>TRBV11-2
CASRRAWASSRYEQYF
>TRBV11-2
CASSLGRGRLGSDNEKLFF
>TRBV19
CATTGFTYEQYF
>TRBV5-1
CASSSPLDLDTQYF
>TRBV5-4
CASNPGRGKNTGELFF
>TRBV4-3
CASSQGRRTAAGEQYF
>TRBV7-2
CASSLLGGTGQPQHF
>TRBV7-9
CASSLSGGGREQFF
>TRBV4-2
CASSQDLGQGSNTGELFF
>TRBV14
CASSQSPRTEQYF
>TRBV28
CASATGQIYGYTF
>TRBV6-5
CASSYSAYSNQPQHF
>TRBV4-3
CASSQDTPTGFNEKLFF
>TRBV7-9
CASGHRDMRTDTQYF
>TRBV30
CAWSGGVRHEQYF